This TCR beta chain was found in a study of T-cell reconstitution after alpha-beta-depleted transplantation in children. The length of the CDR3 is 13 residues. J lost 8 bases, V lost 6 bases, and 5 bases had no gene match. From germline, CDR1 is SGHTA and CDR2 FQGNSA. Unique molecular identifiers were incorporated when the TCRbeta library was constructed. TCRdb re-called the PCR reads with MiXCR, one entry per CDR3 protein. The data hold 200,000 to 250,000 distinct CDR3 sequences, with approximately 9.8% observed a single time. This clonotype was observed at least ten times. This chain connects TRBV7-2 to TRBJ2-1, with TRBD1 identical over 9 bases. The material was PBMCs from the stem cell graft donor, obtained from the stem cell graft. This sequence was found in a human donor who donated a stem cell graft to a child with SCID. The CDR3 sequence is CASRQTGGHEQFF. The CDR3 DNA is TGTGCCAGCAGGCAAACAGGGGGCCATGAGCAGTTCTTC.